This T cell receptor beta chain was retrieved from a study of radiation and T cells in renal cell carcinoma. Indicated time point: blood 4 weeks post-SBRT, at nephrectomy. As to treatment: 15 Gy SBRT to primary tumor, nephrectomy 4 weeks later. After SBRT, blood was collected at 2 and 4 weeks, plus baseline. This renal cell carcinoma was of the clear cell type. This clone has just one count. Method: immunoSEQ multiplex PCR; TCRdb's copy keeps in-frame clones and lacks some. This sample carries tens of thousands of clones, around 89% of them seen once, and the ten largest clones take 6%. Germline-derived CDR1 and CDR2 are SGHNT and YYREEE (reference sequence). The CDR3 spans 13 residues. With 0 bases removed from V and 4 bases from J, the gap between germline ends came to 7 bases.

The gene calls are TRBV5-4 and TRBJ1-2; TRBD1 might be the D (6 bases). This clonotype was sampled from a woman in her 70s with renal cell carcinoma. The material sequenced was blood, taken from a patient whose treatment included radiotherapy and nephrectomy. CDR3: CASSLGTAYGYTF. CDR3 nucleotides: TGTGCCAGCAGCTTGGGGACAGCCTATGGCTACACCTTC.